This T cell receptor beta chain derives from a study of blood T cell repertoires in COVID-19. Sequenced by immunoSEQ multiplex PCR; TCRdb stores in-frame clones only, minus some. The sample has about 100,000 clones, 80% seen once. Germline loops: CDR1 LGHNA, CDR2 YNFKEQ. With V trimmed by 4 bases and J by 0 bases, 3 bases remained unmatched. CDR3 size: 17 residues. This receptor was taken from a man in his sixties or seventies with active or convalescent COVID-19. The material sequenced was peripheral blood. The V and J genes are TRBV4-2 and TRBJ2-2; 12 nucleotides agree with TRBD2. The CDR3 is CASSLRTSGTNTGELFF. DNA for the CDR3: TGTGCCAGCAGCCTAAGGACTAGCGGGACGAACACCGGGGAGCTGTTTTTT.